The 20 T cell receptor beta chains below all came from one sample that was sequenced in a study of cytotoxic CD8 clonotypes in ibrutinib-treated CLL. The table came from immunoSEQ multiplex PCR; TCRdb's copy has only in-frame clones and leaves some out. The data contain some 100,000 clones, about 50% of them singletons. The source was PBMCs, collected after 24 months of ibrutinib treatment. The receptors here all came from a human donor with chronic lymphocytic leukemia.

This clone was seen only a few times. The chain is built from TRBV7-6 and TRBJ2-1; a weak D match, TRBD2 (5 bases). Deletions cut 0 bases from V and 7 bases from J, with 16 bases between. The germline CDR1 and CDR2 sequences are SGHVS and FNYEAQ. This CDR3 has 16 residues. The CDR3 is CASSLAGTGLVNEQFF. The CDR3 DNA reads as TGTGCCAGCAGCTTAGCCGGAACGGGGTTAGTGAATGAGCAGTTCTTC.

The rearrangement links TRBV19 to TRBJ1-5, with 11 bases aligning to TRBD1. This CDR3 spans 15 amino acids. V trimming: 5 bases; J trimming: 7 bases; junction bases outside the gene matches: 7. Germline V gene lookup returns CDR1 LNHDA and CDR2 SQIVND (reference sequence). CDR3 DNA sequence: TGTGCCAGTAGTGGTCGGGACAGGGGGAACCAGCCCCAGCATTTT. This sequence encodes CASSGRDRGNQPQHF.

The chain joins TRBV27 to TRBJ2-3, with D unresolved. Looked up from germline, CDR1 is MNHEY and CDR2 is SMNVEV (reference sequence). This CDR3 contains 15 residues. V lost 2 bases and J lost 2, with 11 bases in between. As DNA, the CDR3 is TGTGCCAGCAGTTTAAGGAAACAGCTCACAGATACGCAGTATTTT. Translated, it gives CASSLRKQLTDTQYF.

The chain uses TRBV19 and TRBJ2-7, with D maybe TRBD1 (6 bases). Deletions cut 4 bases from V and 2 bases from J, with 15 bases between. The CDR3 is 15 amino acids. Germline V gives CDR1 LNHDA, CDR2 SQIVND (reference sequence). DNA of the CDR3: TGTGCCAGTAGTACCCAACAGGGAGCTCCCTACGAGCAGTACTTC. Its protein product is CASSTQQGAPYEQYF.

At least ten counts were recorded for this clone. The chain combines TRBV25-1 with TRBJ1-6; D is undetermined. Germline V gene sequence: CDR1 MGHDK, CDR2 SYGVNS. CDR3 length equals 14 residues. V was cut by 6 bases and J by 8 bases, with 14 bases left in between. DNA of the CDR3: TGTGCCAGCAGGGACGCCGGATGGGATTCACCCCTCCACTTT. Its translation: CASRDAGWDSPLHF.

The V call is TRBV5-6, the J call TRBJ2-7, with D perhaps TRBD2 (5 bases). The CDR3 has 16 residues. CDR1 and CDR2 from the germline V gene are SGHDT and YYEEEE. Trimming took 4 bases from V and 2 from J, leaving 19 bases between them. The CDR3 nucleotides read TGTGCCAGCAGCCCAAGCACCCTGAGGGCAGCCTACGAGCAGTACTTC. Translating it yields CASSPSTLRAAYEQYF.

The chain links TRBV6-5 to TRBJ1-6; D is ambiguous. V lost 0 bases and J 6 bases, leaving 6 bases between the germline ends. Germline assignment: CDR1 MNHEY and CDR2 SVGAGI. The CDR3 loop spans 14 amino acids. CDR3 amino acids: CASSYSGSNSPLHF. DNA for the CDR3: TGTGCCAGCAGTTACTCAGGGTCTAATTCACCCCTCCACTTT.

The chain links TRBV7-2 to TRBJ1-1; no clear D. Germline values: CDR1 SGHTA, CDR2 FQGNSA. The CDR3 extends over 14 amino acids. V was shortened by 3 bases and J by 4 bases, with 12 bases between the two germline ends. The CDR3, as DNA: TGTGCCAGCAGCTTTAGCCACAGTTCCACTGAAGCTTTCTTT. It translates to CASSFSHSSTEAFF.

This clone was found once. V gene TRBV6-6 combines with J gene TRBJ2-3, with TRBD1 identical over 9 bases. The length of the CDR3 is 15 residues. Germline assignment: CDR1 MNHNY and CDR2 SVGAGI (reference sequence). V shed 6 bases and J 1 base; nucleotides not matched to a gene: 5. The CDR3 spells CASRERDRGTDTQYF. Written as DNA, the CDR3 is TGTGCCAGCAGGGAGCGGGACAGGGGCACAGATACGCAGTATTTT.

The chain employs TRBV7-3 and TRBJ2-7; the match to TRBD1 covers 9 bases. Germline V CDR1 and CDR2: SGHTA, FQGTGA. The CDR3 loop spans 17 amino acids. V gave up 2 bases and J gave up 0 bases; unmatched junction bases: 8. In nucleotides, the CDR3 is TGTGCCAGCAGCTTAGCCCCCGGGACAGGGAGCTCCTACGAGCAGTACTTC. Translation gives CASSLAPGTGSSYEQYF.

The chain combines TRBV5-1 with TRBJ2-2; weak D call: TRBD1 (6 bases). Trimming took 4 bases from V and 3 from J, leaving 13 bases between them. CDR3 length equals 15 residues. Germline loops: CDR1 SGHRS, CDR2 YFSETQ. CDR3 sequence reads: CASSLTGEHTGELFF. The DNA of the CDR3 is TGCGCCAGCAGCCTGACAGGCGAACACACCGGGGAGCTGTTTTTT.

The CDR3 region has the DNA TGTGCCAGCGGACAGGTAATGGCCTACGAGCAGTACTTC. It translates to CASGQVMAYEQYF. The J gene is TRBJ2-7, the V gene TRBV7-9; 7 bases map to TRBD1. The germline CDR1 and CDR2 sequences are SEHNR and FQNEAQ (reference sequence). J lost 2 bases, V lost 8 bases, and 6 bases had no gene match. This CDR3 region has 13 residues.

V usage is TRBV18 and J usage is TRBJ1-2; TRBD1 agrees at 7 bases. With 2 bases clipped from V and 0 bases from J, the junction kept 9 bases outside the gene matches. Germline CDR1 reads KGHSH; CDR2 reads LQKENI. The CDR3 consists of 17 residues. CDR3 DNA: TGTGCCAGCTCACCATTAGGGCGCGGACAGGCTAACTATGGCTACACCTTC. Its translation is CASSPLGRGQANYGYTF.

The rearrangement uses TRBV7-8 and TRBJ2-6; D gene uncertain. Trimming took 11 bases from V and 0 from J, leaving 8 bases between them. The CDR3 is 13 amino acids. CDR1 is SGHVS, CDR2 FQNEAQ, per germline. The CDR3 bases are TGTGCCTACGCAGGCTCTGGGGCCAACGTCCTGACTTTC. Its translation: CAYAGSGANVLTF.

At least ten counts were recorded for this clone. The chain couples TRBV2 to TRBJ1-2, with 7 bases lining up with TRBD1. The CDR3 loop spans 12 amino acids. The V segment lost 5 bases and the J segment 8 bases; nucleotides outside the gene matches: 5. CDR1 is SNHLY, CDR2 FYNNEI, per germline. CDR3 nucleotide sequence: TGTGCCAGCAGTCGAGGACAGGAAGGCTACACCTTC. Residues: CASSRGQEGYTF. The whole variable domain, remainder taken from reference TRBV2 and TRBJ1-2, is EPEVTQTPSHQVTQMGQEVILRCVPISNHLYFYWYRQILGQKVEFLVSFYNNEISEKSEIFDDQFSVERPDGSNFTLKIRSTKLEDSAMYFCASSRGQEGYTFGSGTRLTVV.

The CDR3 loop is CASSESGTLSYEQYF. DNA for the CDR3: TGCGCCAGCAGTGAGTCCGGGACACTCTCCTACGAGCAGTACTTC. The V call is TRBV10-1, the J call TRBJ2-7, with D possibly being TRBD1 (6 bases). Trimming shortened V by 0 bases and J by 0 bases, and 9 bases separated the two germline ends. The CDR3 length is 15 residues. Per the germline V gene, CDR1 is WNHNN and CDR2 is SYGVQD (reference sequence).

V is TRBV4-2 and J is TRBJ2-7; D is uncertain. This CDR3 has 16 amino acids. V dropped 4 bases and J dropped 1 base, with 17 bases sitting between them. The germline V gene encodes CDR1 LGHNA and CDR2 YNFKEQ. CDR3 sequence: CASSPNPSVGSYEQYF. For the CDR3, the DNA is TGTGCCAGCAGCCCCAATCCCTCTGTTGGGTCCTACGAGCAGTACTTC.

The chain joins TRBV9 to TRBJ1-2; D is ambiguous. The CDR3 is 14 residues long. V dropped 1 base and J dropped 4 bases, with 11 bases sitting between them. CDR1 is SGDLS, CDR2 YYNGEE, per germline. This CDR3 is CASSVNPGSYGYTF. DNA of the CDR3: TGTGCCAGCAGCGTAAATCCAGGAAGCTATGGCTACACCTTC.

V gene TRBV5-1 combines with J gene TRBJ2-3; possible D gene TRBD1, 5 bases. V was cut by 3 bases and J by 0 bases, with 17 bases left in between. This CDR3 has 17 residues. Germline V gives CDR1 SGHRS, CDR2 YFSETQ. The CDR3 region has the DNA TGCGCCAGCAGCTCTCCCCCCGGCAGGGATAGCACAGATACGCAGTATTTT. Residues: CASSSPPGRDSTDTQYF.

The J gene is TRBJ1-1, the V gene TRBV25-1, with unresolved D. This CDR3 spans 14 amino acids. V dropped 3 bases and J dropped 3 bases, with 11 bases sitting between them. The germline gives CDR1 MGHDK, CDR2 SYGVNS. The CDR3 DNA is TGTGCCAGCAGTGAGGGAGGTGGGTACACTGAAGCTTTCTTT. Translating it yields CASSEGGGYTEAFF.